The following is a T cell receptor (beta chain) sequence with its context. Its antigen is undetermined. J lost 2 bases, V lost 6 bases, and 5 bases had no gene match. Germline V CDR1 and CDR2: MNHEY, SVGAGI. This CDR3 spans 14 amino acids. The data derive from a study of cytomegalovirus exposure and HLA in healthy donors. General observations from the study: It was reportedly the case that the classifier diagnosed cytomegalovirus status with high specificity and sensitivity.

Repertoires were generated with immunoSEQ multiplex PCR, while TCRdb's copy carries only in-frame clones and drops some. The sample consists of some 130,000 clones, about nine tenths of them appearing once. The source material was PBMCs. The chain uses TRBV6-5 and TRBJ2-3, with TRBD2 matching over 7 bases. The sequence was obtained from a man aged 25 to 40 in good health and CMV-seronegative. As DNA, the CDR3 is TGTGCCAGCAGACTAGCGCAAAACACAGATACGCAGTATTTT. Translation: CASRLAQNTDTQYF.